This T cell receptor beta chain was found in a study of T cells in Graves' hyperthyroidism and ophthalmopathy. The sample holds many counts of this clonotype. Germline CDR1 and CDR2: MNHEY and SMNVEV (reference sequence). V was clipped by 5 bases and J by 2 bases, with 15 bases between them. This CDR3 comprises 15 residues. Researchers amplified the TCR beta CDR3 regions from RNA transcripts. The HTBI primer set served for first-round RT-PCR of the TCR CDR3. TCRdb re-called the multiplex PCR reads with MiXCR, one entry per CDR3 protein. The table lists roughly 400,000 distinct CDR3 sequences, more than 13% of them singletons.

The chain employs TRBV27 and TRBJ1-1; perhaps TRBD1 as D (5 bases). This TCR was recovered from a man aged 45-60 years with Graves' ophthalmopathy. Sequencing was done on a sample of blood. DNA of the CDR3: TGTGCCAGCAGTATATGGGGGAGCTCTAACACTGAAGCTTTCTTT. This codes for CASSIWGSSNTEAFF.